This T cell receptor (beta chain) emerged from a study of T cells in Graves' hyperthyroidism and ophthalmopathy. At least ten counts were recorded for this clonotype. V lost 7 bases to trimming and J lost 5 bases; unmatched junction nucleotides: 8. Germline CDR1 reads MDHEN; CDR2 reads SYDVKM. The CDR3 is 14 amino acids. There were TCR beta CDR3 regions amplified from RNA transcripts. TCR CDR3 regions were first amplified by RT-PCR with HTBI primers. TCRdb re-analysed the multiplex PCR reads in MiXCR, keeping a single row per CDR3 protein. The data contain approximately 600,000 distinct CDR3 sequences, approximately 14% of them seen just once; the ten biggest clones take up around 4.5%.

The rearrangement joins TRBV28 to TRBJ1-2; 9 bases line up with TRBD1. This clonotype originated in a woman aged 40-49 years with Graves' ophthalmopathy. The sequenced sample consisted of blood. The CDR3 bases are TGTGCCAGCATTGCGGGACAGGGTAATTATGGCTACACCTTC. This sequence encodes CASIAGQGNYGYTF.